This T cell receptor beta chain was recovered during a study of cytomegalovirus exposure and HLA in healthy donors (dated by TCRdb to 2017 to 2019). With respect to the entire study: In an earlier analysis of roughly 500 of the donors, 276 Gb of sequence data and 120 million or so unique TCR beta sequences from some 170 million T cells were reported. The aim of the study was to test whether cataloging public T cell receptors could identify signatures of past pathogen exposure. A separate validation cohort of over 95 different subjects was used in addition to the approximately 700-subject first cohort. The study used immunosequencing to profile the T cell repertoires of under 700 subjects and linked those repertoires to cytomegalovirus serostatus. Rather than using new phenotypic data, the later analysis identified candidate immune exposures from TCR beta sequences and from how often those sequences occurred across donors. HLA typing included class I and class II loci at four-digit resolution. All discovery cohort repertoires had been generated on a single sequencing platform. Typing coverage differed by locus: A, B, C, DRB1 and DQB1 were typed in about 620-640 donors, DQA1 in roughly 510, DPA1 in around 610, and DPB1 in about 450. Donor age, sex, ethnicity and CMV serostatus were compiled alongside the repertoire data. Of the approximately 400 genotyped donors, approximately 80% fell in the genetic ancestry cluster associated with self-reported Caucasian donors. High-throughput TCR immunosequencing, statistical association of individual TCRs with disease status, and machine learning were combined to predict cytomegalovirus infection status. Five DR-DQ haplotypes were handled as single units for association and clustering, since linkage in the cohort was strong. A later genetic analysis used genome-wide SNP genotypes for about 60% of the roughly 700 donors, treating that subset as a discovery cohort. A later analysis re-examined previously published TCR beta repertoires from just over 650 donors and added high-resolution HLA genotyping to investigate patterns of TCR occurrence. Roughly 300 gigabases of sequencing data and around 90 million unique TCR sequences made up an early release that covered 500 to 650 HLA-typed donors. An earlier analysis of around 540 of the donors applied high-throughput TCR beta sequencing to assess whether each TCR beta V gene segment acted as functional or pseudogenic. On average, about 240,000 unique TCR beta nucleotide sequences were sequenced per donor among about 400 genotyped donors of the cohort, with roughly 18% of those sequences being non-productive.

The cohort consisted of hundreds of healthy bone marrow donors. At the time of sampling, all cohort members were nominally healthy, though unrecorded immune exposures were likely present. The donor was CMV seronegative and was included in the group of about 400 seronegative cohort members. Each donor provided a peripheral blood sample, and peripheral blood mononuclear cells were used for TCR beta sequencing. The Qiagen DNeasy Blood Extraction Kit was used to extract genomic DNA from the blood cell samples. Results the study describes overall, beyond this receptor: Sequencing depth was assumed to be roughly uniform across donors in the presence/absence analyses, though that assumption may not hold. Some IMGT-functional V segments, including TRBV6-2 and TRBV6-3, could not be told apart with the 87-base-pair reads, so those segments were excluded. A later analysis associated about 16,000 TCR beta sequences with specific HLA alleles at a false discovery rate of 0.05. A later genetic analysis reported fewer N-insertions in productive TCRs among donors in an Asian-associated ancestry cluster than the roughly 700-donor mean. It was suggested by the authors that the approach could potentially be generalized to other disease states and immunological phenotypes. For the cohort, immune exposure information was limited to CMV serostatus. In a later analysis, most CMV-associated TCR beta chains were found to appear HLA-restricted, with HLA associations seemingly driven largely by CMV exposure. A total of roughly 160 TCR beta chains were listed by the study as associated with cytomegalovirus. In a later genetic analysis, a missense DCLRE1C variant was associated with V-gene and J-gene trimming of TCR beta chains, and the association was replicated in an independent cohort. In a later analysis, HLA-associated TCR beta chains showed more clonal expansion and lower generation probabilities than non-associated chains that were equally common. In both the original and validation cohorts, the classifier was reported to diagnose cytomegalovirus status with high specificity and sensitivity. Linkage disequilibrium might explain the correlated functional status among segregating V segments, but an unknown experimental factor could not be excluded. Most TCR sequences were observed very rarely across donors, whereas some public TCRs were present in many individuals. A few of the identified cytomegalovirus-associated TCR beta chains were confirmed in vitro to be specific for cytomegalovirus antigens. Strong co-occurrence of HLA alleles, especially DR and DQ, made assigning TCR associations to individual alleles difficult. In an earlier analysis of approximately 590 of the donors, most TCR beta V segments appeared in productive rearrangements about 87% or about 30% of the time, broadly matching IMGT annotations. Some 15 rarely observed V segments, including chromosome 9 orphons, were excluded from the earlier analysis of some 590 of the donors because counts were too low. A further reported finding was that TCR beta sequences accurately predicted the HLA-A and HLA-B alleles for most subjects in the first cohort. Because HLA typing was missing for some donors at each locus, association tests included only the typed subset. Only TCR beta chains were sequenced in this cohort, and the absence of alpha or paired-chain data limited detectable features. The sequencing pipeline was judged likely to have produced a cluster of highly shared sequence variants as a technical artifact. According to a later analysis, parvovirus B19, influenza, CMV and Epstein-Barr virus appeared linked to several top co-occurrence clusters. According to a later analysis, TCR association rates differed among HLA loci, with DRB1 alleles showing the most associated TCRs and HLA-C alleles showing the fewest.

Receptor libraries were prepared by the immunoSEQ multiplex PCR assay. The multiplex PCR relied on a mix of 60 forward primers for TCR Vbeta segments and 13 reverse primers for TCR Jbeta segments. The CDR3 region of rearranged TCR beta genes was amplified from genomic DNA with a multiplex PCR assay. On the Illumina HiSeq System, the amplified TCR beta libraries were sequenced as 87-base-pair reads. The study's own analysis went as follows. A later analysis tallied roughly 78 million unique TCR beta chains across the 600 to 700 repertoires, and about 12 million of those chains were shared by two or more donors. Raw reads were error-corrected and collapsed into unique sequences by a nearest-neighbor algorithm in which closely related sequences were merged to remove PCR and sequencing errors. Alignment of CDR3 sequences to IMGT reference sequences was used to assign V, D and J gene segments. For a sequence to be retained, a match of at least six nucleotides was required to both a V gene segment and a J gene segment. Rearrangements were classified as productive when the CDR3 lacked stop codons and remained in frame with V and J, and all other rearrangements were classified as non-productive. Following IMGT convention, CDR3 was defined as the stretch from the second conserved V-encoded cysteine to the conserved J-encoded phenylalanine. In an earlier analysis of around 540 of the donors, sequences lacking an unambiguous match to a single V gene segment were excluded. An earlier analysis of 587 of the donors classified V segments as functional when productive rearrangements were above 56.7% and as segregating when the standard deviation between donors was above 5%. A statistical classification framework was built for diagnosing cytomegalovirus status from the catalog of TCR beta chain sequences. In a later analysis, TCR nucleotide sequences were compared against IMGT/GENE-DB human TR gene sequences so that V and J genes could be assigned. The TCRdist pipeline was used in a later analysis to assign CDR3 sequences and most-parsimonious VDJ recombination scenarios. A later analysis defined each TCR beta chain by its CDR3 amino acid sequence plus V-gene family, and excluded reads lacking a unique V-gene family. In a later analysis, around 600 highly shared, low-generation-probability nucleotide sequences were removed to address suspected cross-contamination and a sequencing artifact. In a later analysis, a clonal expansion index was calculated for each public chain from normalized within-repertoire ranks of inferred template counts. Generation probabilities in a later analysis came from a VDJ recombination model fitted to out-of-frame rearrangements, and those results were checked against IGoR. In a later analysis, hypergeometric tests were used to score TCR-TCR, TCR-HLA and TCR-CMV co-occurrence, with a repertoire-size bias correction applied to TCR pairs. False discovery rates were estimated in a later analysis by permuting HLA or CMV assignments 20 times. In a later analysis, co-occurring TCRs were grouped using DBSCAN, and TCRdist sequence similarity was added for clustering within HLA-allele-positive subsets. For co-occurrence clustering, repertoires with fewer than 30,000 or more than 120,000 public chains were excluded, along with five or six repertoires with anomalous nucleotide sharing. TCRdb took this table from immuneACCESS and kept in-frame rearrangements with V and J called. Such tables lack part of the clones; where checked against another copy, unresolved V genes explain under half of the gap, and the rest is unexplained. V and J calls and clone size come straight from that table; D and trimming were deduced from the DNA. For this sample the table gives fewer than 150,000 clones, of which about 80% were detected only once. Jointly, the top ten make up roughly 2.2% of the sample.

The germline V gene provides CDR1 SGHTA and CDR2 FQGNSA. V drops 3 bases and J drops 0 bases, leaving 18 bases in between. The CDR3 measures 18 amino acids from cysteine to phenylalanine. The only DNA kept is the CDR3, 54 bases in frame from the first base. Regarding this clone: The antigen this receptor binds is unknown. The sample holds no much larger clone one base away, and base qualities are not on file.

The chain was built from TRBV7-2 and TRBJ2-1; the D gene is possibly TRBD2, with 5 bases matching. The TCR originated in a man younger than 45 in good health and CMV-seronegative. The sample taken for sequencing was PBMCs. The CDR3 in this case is CASSFLSARASSYNEQFF. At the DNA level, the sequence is TGTGCCAGCAGCTTCTTGTCCGCGCGGGCAAGCTCCTACAATGAGCAGTTCTTC.